One and the same sample provided the 17 T cell receptor beta chains below, sequenced in a study of CD8 T cells in Susac syndrome. Random hexamers primed reverse transcription of roughly 0.45 to 1 ug RNA. Each CDR3 protein gets one entry after TCRdb re-called the immunoSEQ multiplex PCR reads with MiXCR. Found here are about 120,000 distinct CDR3 sequences, around 95% of them singletons; the top ten hold approximately 0.089%. Sample: CD4+ T cells from PBMCs. These receptor sequences come from a human donor in good health.

The V gene is TRBV18, the J gene TRBJ2-5, with unresolved D. CDR1 is KGHSH, CDR2 LQKENI, per germline. Trimming stripped 0 bases from V and 1 base from J, with 9 bases between. The CDR3 runs to 15 residues. The CDR3 sequence: CASSPPMQSQETQYF. The DNA for the CDR3 is TGTGCCAGCTCACCACCGATGCAAAGCCAAGAGACCCAGTACTTC.

The chain is built from TRBV18 and TRBJ1-2; 7 bases are shared with TRBD1. V lost 5 bases to trimming and J lost 4 bases; unmatched junction nucleotides: 10. Germline CDR1 reads KGHSH; CDR2 reads LQKENI. The CDR3 is 15 residues long. The CDR3 DNA reads TGTGCCAGCTCATTTACCGGGACAGATGTCTATGGCTACACCTTC. This sequence encodes CASSFTGTDVYGYTF.

The chain carries TRBV20-1 and TRBJ1-2; no clear D gene. The CDR3 consists of 13 residues. Per germline, CDR1 DFQATT and CDR2 SNEGSKA (reference sequence). V lost 6 bases to trimming and J lost 0 bases, with 11 bases between them. CDR3: CSAWMNSNYGYTF. The CDR3 DNA sequence: TGCAGTGCCTGGATGAACTCTAACTATGGCTACACCTTC.

The rearrangement uses TRBV11-3 and TRBJ2-1; no firm D call. CDR3 size: 15 residues. The V gene's germline CDR1 is SGHNT and CDR2 YENEEA. Trimming took 0 bases from V and 5 from J, leaving 11 bases between them. The CDR3, as DNA: TGTGCCAGCAGCTTAGATAGTGGACCGGACAATGAGCAGTTCTTC. Translated, it gives CASSLDSGPDNEQFF.

The J gene is TRBJ2-2, the V gene TRBV3-1; TRBD2 aligns across 9 bases. CDR3 length equals 14 residues. The trim removed 4 bases at V and 6 bases at J, leaving 3 bases unmatched. Germline CDR1 is LGHDT and CDR2 is YNNKEL (reference sequence). CDR3 in DNA: TGTGCCAGCAGCCGGGGCGGGAGGGCCGGGGAGCTGTTTTTT. Translating gives CASSRGGRAGELFF.

This clonotype was recorded once. In DNA, the CDR3 is TGTGCCAGCAACGATGCTGGGCGGGACTTCTACGAGCAGTACTTC. Translated: CASNDAGRDFYEQYF. The chain employs TRBV2 and TRBJ2-7; D might be TRBD2 (6 bases). The CDR3 spans 15 residues. Germline CDR1 is SNHLY and CDR2 is FYNNEI. V gave up 7 bases and J gave up 3 bases, with 19 bases separating them.

The chain couples TRBV5-1 to TRBJ2-7, with TRBD2 as a possible D gene (5 bases). Trimming took 0 bases from V and 2 from J, leaving 15 bases between them. This CDR3 contains 16 residues. From germline, CDR1 is SGHRS and CDR2 YFSETQ. Written as DNA, the CDR3 is TGCGCCAGCAGCTTGGGGATAGCGAGTGGCCCCTACGAGCAGTACTTC. It yields the protein CASSLGIASGPYEQYF.

The chain employs TRBV7-9 and TRBJ1-1; D remains ambiguous. Germline V CDR1 and CDR2: SEHNR, FQNEAQ (reference sequence). The CDR3 runs 15 residues. With 1 base removed from V and 1 base from J, the gap between germline ends came to 10 bases. The CDR3: CASSLEGRGNTEAFF. The CDR3 bases are TGTGCCAGCAGCTTAGAAGGGAGAGGGAACACTGAAGCTTTCTTT.

The V and J genes are TRBV18 and TRBJ1-2; 9 bases align to TRBD1. Germline CDR1 KGHSH, CDR2 LQKENI. V lost 1 base to trimming and J lost 6 bases; unmatched junction nucleotides: 3. The CDR3 runs to 14 residues. CDR3 nucleotide sequence: TGTGCCAGCTCACCACTTCGGGACAGGGATGGCTACACCTTC. As protein: CASSPLRDRDGYTF.

V and J are TRBV6-5 and TRBJ2-4; D not resolved. The V gene lost 0 bases and the J gene lost 6 bases, with 9 bases spanning the gap. CDR1 and CDR2 from the germline V gene are MNHEY and SVGAGI. This CDR3 contains 14 residues. The CDR3 reads CASSYSKGVNIQYF. In DNA form, the CDR3 reads TGTGCCAGCAGTTACTCGAAAGGAGTAAACATTCAGTACTTC.

The CDR3 spells CASSALVGGGEQFF. In nucleotides, the CDR3 is TGCGCCAGCAGCGCCTTGGTCGGGGGAGGTGAGCAGTTCTTC. J is TRBJ2-1 and V is TRBV5-1; tentative D call: TRBD2 (6 bases). The V and J ends lost 4 bases and 9 bases respectively, with 17 bases between them. This CDR3 spans 14 amino acids. Germline values: CDR1 SGHRS, CDR2 YFSETQ.

The chain employs TRBV5-6 and TRBJ2-6; D is unresolved. V was clipped by 2 bases and J by 0 bases, with 3 bases between them. Germline CDR1 and CDR2: SGHDT and YYEEEE. This CDR3 contains 14 residues. CDR3 nucleotides: TGTGCCAGCAGCTTTGGCTCTGGGGCCAACGTCCTGACTTTC. Translation gives CASSFGSGANVLTF.

The gene calls are TRBV11-2 and TRBJ1-4, with 12 bases fitting TRBD1. This CDR3 region has 17 residues. Germline trimming cut 2 bases from V and 7 bases from J; bases unmatched to any gene: 8. CDR1 and CDR2 from the germline V gene are SGHAT and FQNNGV. The CDR3 loop is CASSLTIGTGGGEKLFF. CDR3 DNA sequence: TGTGCCAGCAGCTTAACCATCGGGACAGGGGGCGGTGAAAAACTGTTTTTT.

This clonotype has more than one count but fewer than ten. V and J are TRBV7-9 and TRBJ2-7; TRBD1 matches at 9 bases. V lost 1 base and J lost 5; bases outside the gene matches: 3. CDR3 length: 14 residues. CDR1 is SEHNR and CDR2 is FQNEAQ in the germline V gene (reference sequence). This CDR3 reads CASSLGQGVDEQYF. DNA of the CDR3: TGTGCCAGCAGCTTAGGACAGGGGGTTGACGAGCAGTACTTC.

The chain joins TRBV7-9 to TRBJ2-5; TRBD2 matches 7 bases. This CDR3 has 14 residues. Germline assignment: CDR1 SEHNR and CDR2 FQNEAQ (reference sequence). V shed 8 bases and J 1 base; nucleotides not matched to a gene: 7. CDR3 sequence: CASHASGTQETQYF. Written as DNA, the CDR3 is TGTGCCAGCCATGCTAGCGGCACCCAAGAGACCCAGTACTTC.

J is TRBJ2-5 and V is TRBV7-9; D is possibly TRBD1 (5 bases). The CDR3 has 13 residues. Per the germline V gene, CDR1 is SEHNR and CDR2 is FQNEAQ (reference sequence). V was clipped by 5 bases and J by 5 bases, with 12 bases between them. The CDR3 nucleotides are TGTGCCAGCAGCACTCAGGGTTACGAGACCCAGTACTTC. Amino acid sequence: CASSTQGYETQYF.

The chain links TRBV10-3 to TRBJ2-7; TRBD2 is a possible D gene (5 bases). The germline V gene encodes CDR1 ENHRY and CDR2 SYGVKD. CDR3 length: 13 amino acids. The V gene lost 9 bases and the J gene lost 0 bases, with 12 bases spanning the gap. DNA of the CDR3: TGTGCCATGAACGGTGGAGGCTCCTACGAGCAGTACTTC. It encodes CAMNGGGSYEQYF.